These T cell receptor beta chains were read from a single sample in a study of T cells in Graves' hyperthyroidism and ophthalmopathy. TCRdb used MiXCR to reprocess the multiplex PCR reads, holding one entry per CDR3 protein. The table has hundreds of thousands of distinct CDR3 sequences, around 15% seen once. The specimen was blood. The source of these receptors is a woman aged 18-29 years with Graves' hyperthyroidism. Both conserved end residues are part of each CDR3. D genes are given only for firm matches. A row's size may be missing; if present it is once, few, many or a size class.

v_call	j_call	d_call	cdr3_length	clone_size	cdr3_aa	cdr3_nt
TRBV6-1	TRBJ1-4	-	17	-	CASSRQFRTETNEKLFF	TGTGCCAGCAGTCGACAATTTCGGACGGAGACAAATGAAAAACTGTTTTTT
TRBV11-3	TRBJ1-1	-	13	many	CASSGRSNTEAFF	TGTGCCAGCAGCGGACGGTCCAACACTGAAGCTTTCTTT
TRBV7-8	TRBJ2-4	TRBD1	16	few	CASSSTGGLAKNIQYF	TGTGCCAGCAGCTCCACAGGGGGCTTAGCCAAAAACATTCAGTACTTC
TRBV7-9	TRBJ1-4	-	13	-	CASSSRDGEKLFF	TGTGCCAGCAGTTCCAGGGATGGAGAAAAACTGTTTTTT
TRBV7-9	TRBJ2-1	TRBD2	14	few	CASSPGGGRSEQFF	TGTGCCAGCAGCCCGGGCGGGGGGCGCTCCGAGCAGTTCTTC
TRBV5-4	TRBJ2-7	-	14	few	CASSLPDLSYEQYF	TGTGCCAGCAGCTTACCGGACTTAAGCTACGAGCAGTACTTC
TRBV20-1	TRBJ2-1	TRBD2	16	-	CSAMGLAGGSYNEQFF	TGCAGTGCTATGGGACTAGCGGGAGGATCCTACAATGAGCAGTTCTTC
TRBV5-1	TRBJ2-7	-	14	once	CASSSYGGTYEQYF	TGTGCCAGCAGCTCCTACGGGGGAACCTACGAGCAGTACTTC
TRBV3-1	TRBJ2-5	-	16	many	CASSQEDRGSQETQYF	TGTGCCAGCAGCCAAGAAGATAGGGGCTCCCAAGAGACCCAGTACTTC
TRBV20-1	TRBJ2-7	TRBD2	15	-	CSARASGVFPYEQYF	TGCAGTGCTAGGGCTAGCGGGGTATTTCCCTACGAGCAGTACTTC
TRBV7-2	TRBJ2-7	TRBD2	17	many	CASSLGLAGGPKNEQYF	TGTGCCAGCAGCCTGGGACTAGCGGGAGGGCCTAAAAACGAGCAGTACTTC
TRBV28	TRBJ1-4	-	13	-	CASRGRGNEKLFF	TGTGCCAGCAGGGGCAGGGGCAATGAAAAACTGTTTTTT
TRBV2	TRBJ1-5	-	12	few	CASSDRSQPQHF	TGTGCCAGCAGTGACCGTTCTCAGCCCCAGCATTTT
TRBV5-6	TRBJ2-2	-	19	-	CASNVGLRFSAKNTGELFF	TGTGCCAGCAACGTGGGTCTGAGGTTTAGCGCCAAGAACACCGGGGAGCTGTTTTTT
TRBV24-1	TRBJ1-2	-	12	few	CATSGMDYGYTF	TGTGCCACCAGTGGTATGGACTATGGCTACACCTTC
TRBV12-3/TRBV12-4	TRBJ2-1	-	12	-	CASSLNDNEQFF	TGTGCCAGCAGTTTAAACGACAATGAGCAGTTCTTC
TRBV7-3	TRBJ2-2	TRBD2	16	many	CASSGKGLPNTGELFF	TGTGCCAGCAGCGGCAAGGGACTACCCAACACCGGGGAGCTGTTTTTT
TRBV28	TRBJ2-7	TRBD2	14	-	CASSFSAGGYEQYF	TGTGCCAGCAGTTTTTCAGCGGGGGGCTACGAGCAGTACTTC
TRBV7-8	TRBJ2-7	-	14	-	CASSPTAPTYEQYF	TGTGCCAGCAGCCCGACAGCACCTACCTACGAGCAGTACTTC
TRBV7-9	TRBJ2-1	TRBD2	13	many	CASLGLAGVEQFF	TGTGCCAGTTTGGGACTAGCGGGAGTTGAGCAGTTCTTC
TRBV12-5	TRBJ2-5	TRBD1	16	few	CASGLSGTGGGETQYF	TGTGCTAGTGGTTTATCCGGGACAGGGGGCGGTGAGACCCAGTACTTC
TRBV11-1	TRBJ1-1	-	13	many	CASRQQANTEAFF	TGTGCCAGCAGGCAACAGGCGAACACTGAAGCTTTCTTT
TRBV24-1	TRBJ2-1	TRBD2	15	-	CATSDQAGNYNEQFF	TGTGCCACCAGTGATCAAGCGGGGAATTACAATGAGCAGTTCTTC
TRBV6-5	TRBJ2-2	TRBD2	16	few	CASSLTSVANTGELFF	TGTGCCAGCAGTTTGACTAGCGTAGCGAACACCGGGGAGCTGTTTTTT
TRBV30	TRBJ2-7	TRBD1	13	many	CAWSAGQQYEQYF	TGTGCCTGGAGTGCGGGACAGCAATACGAGCAGTACTTC
TRBV2	TRBJ2-7	-	18	few	CASSDLTGQNSNPYEQYF	TGTGCCAGCAGTGACCTAACCGGCCAAAACTCAAACCCCTACGAGCAGTACTTC
TRBV7-2	TRBJ2-1	TRBD2	17	many	CASSLAPTSGARNEQFF	TGTGCCAGCAGCTTAGCCCCGACTAGCGGAGCTCGGAATGAGCAGTTCTTC
TRBV20-1	TRBJ2-7	-	13	many	CSAGGGFDYEQYF	TGCAGTGCTGGAGGAGGCTTCGACTACGAGCAGTACTTC
TRBV15	TRBJ2-5	-	15	few	CATSRDLLGGETQYF	TGTGCCACCAGCAGAGATCTTTTAGGGGGGGAGACCCAGTACTTC